A single sample gave rise to the 12 T cell receptor beta chains below, sequenced in a study of vaccination and CD4 T cells after COVID-19 (dated 2022 in TCRdb). In light of the paper, this sample's treatment or condition label describes: approximately 9-day PBMC culture with coronavirus spike peptide pools or control peptides (ViraFEST assay). Their recognized antigens are unknown. The library was generated by PCR. Instrument used: Illumina iSeq 100. DNA from cultured CD4+ T cells was subjected to TCR sequencing with the Oncomine TCR Beta short-read assay at the Johns Hopkins FTIC core. Starting from the raw public reads, TCRdb applied fastp trimming at Q25, assembled clones with MiXCR and retained in-frame beta chains. Each entry merges the rows of one CDR3 protein and shows their most common DNA and genes. The sample has approximately 15,000 distinct CDR3 sequences on record, about 47% of them singletons. The ten largest clones represent 16% of the sample.

Sample: CD4+ T cells from blood, cultured in vitro. Receptors originate from a human donor who had recovered from COVID-19.

This clonotype was detected a few times. The J gene is TRBJ2-2, the V gene TRBV29-1; D is ambiguous. The germline gives CDR1 SQVTM, CDR2 ANQGSEA. With 5 bases removed from V and 3 bases from J, the gap between germline ends came to 10 bases. The CDR3 sequence is 13 residues long. CDR3 amino acids: CSVSLVDTGELFF. The CDR3 nucleotides read TGCAGCGTTAGTCTGGTAGACACCGGGGAGCTGTTTTTT.

The genes are TRBV20-1 and TRBJ2-7; D possibly corresponds to TRBD2 (5 bases). Germline V gene lookup returns CDR1 DFQATT and CDR2 SNEGSKA (reference sequence). The V and J ends lost 7 bases and 2 bases respectively, with 12 bases between them. This CDR3 spans 12 amino acids. The CDR3 protein is CSGSAFTYEQYF. The DNA of the CDR3 is TGCAGTGGTAGCGCCTTTACCTACGAGCAGTACTTC.

CDR3 loop: CASSAAGTGGTDTQYF. CDR3 nucleotide sequence: TGCGCCAGCAGCGCCGCCGGGACAGGGGGCACAGATACGCAGTATTTT. J is TRBJ2-3 and V is TRBV5-1; 10 positions match TRBD1. Germline CDR1 SGHRS, CDR2 YFSETQ. V dropped 4 bases and J dropped 1; count of bases not matched to a gene: 6. The CDR3 consists of 16 residues.

The chain joins TRBV7-8 to TRBJ2-5, with TRBD2 matching over 7 bases. This CDR3 spans 15 amino acids. Germline CDR1 reads SGHVS; CDR2 reads FQNEAQ. With V trimmed by 6 bases and J by 4 bases, 11 bases remained unmatched. The CDR3, as DNA: TGTGCCAGCAGTTCTGATCCGGGACTACGAGAGACCCAGTACTTC. Translated: CASSSDPGLRETQYF.

The chain carries TRBV12-1 and TRBJ2-2; the DNA was not compared with TRBD2, the D call given in the table. TRBV12-1 is deemed a pseudogene. This CDR3 spans 19 amino acids. CDR3: CASSPEPTSGRPGDGELFF. Here the CDR3 DNA reads TGTGCCAGCAGCCCAGAACCTACTAGCGGTAGGCCCGGGGACGGGGAGCTGTTTTTT.

The chain has TRBV28 and TRBJ2-7; 9 bases align to TRBD2. Germline V CDR1 and CDR2: MDHEN, SYDVKM. The CDR3 has 17 amino acids. The junction had 13 bases not matched to a gene; V was cut back by 2 bases and J by 5 bases. For the CDR3, the DNA is TGTGCCAGCAGTTTAGGAGGGTCTAGCGGGAAGGTAGACGAGCAGTACTTC. It codes for CASSLGGSSGKVDEQYF.

The genes are TRBV12-3 or TRBV12-4 and TRBJ2-6, with 7 bases identical to TRBD1. The CDR3 contains 16 residues. Trimming at V came to 6 bases and at J to 0 bases, leaving 5 bases not matched to a gene. CDR3 sequence: CASSWDRASGANVLTF. CDR3 coding DNA: TGTGCCAGCAGCTGGGACAGAGCCTCTGGGGCCAACGTCCTGACTTTC.

The chain combines TRBV6-1 with TRBJ2-7, with 9 bases that match TRBD1. V lost 8 bases, J lost 2 bases, and 4 bases stayed unmatched. The CDR3 runs to 13 residues. CDR1 is MNHNS, CDR2 SASEGT, per germline. In nucleotides, the CDR3 is TGTGCCAGCCGGGGACAGGGAACCTACGAGCAGTACTTC. It yields the protein CASRGQGTYEQYF.

This clonotype has a handful of counts. The chain couples TRBV5-4 to TRBJ2-3, with no clear D. This CDR3 comprises 14 residues. CDR1 SGHNT and CDR2 YYREEE come from the germline V gene (reference sequence). The V gene lost 4 bases and the J gene lost 1 base, with 10 bases spanning the gap. CDR3 region: CASSATKGTDTQYF. The CDR3 nucleotides read TGTGCCAGCAGCGCCACGAAGGGCACAGATACGCAGTATTTT.

The rearrangement links TRBV2 to TRBJ2-5; the D is unclear. The CDR3 is 13 amino acids. V lost 8 bases to trimming and J lost 3 bases, with 13 bases between them. Germline V gene data show CDR1 as SNHLY and CDR2 as FYNNEI. The CDR3 DNA sequence: TGTGCCAGCGGCCGAGAAGCCGAAGAGACCCAGTACTTC. It specifies CASGREAEETQYF.

V is TRBV20-1 and J is TRBJ1-1; TRBD1 agrees at 7 bases. The CDR3 loop spans 14 amino acids. Losses at the gene ends were 6 bases for V and 4 bases for J; bases not matched to a gene: 11. Germline CDR1 reads DFQATT; CDR2 reads SNEGSKA (reference sequence). DNA of the CDR3: TGCAGTGCCATCCCTAATCCAGGGGGCACTGAAGCTTTCTTT. Amino acid sequence: CSAIPNPGGTEAFF.

The rearrangement links TRBV29-1 to TRBJ1-5; D unclear. The germline gives CDR1 SQVTM, CDR2 ANQGSEA. V lost 4 bases, J lost 7 bases, and 8 bases lay in between. CDR3 length: 11 residues. The CDR3 reads CSVGTEQPQHF. For the CDR3, the DNA is TGCAGCGTTGGTACAGAACAGCCCCAGCATTTT.